Following are 11 T cell receptor beta chains from one sample sequenced in a study of cytomegalovirus exposure and HLA in healthy donors listed by TCRdb under 2017. The library was obtained by the immunoSEQ multiplex PCR assay. A mixture of 60 forward primers for TCR Vbeta segments and 13 reverse primers for TCR Jbeta segments was used in the multiplex PCR. TCRdb holds this immuneACCESS table with in-frame rearrangements only. Some clones are missing; in checked studies, unresolved V genes explain under half, and the rest has no known cause. The sample table holds 170,000 or so clones, of which about four fifths were seen once. The leading ten clones occupy 1% of the sample. The sample taken for sequencing was PBMCs. Source of these receptors: a woman aged 45-59 years in good health and CMV-seropositive.

In its sample, this clone was seen a few times. This rearrangement joins TRBV2 to TRBJ1-1; possibly TRBD1 for D (6 bases). The germline CDR1 and CDR2 sequences are SNHLY and FYNNEI. The CDR3 spans 12 residues. V shed 6 bases and J shed 3 bases, with 8 bases lying between them. CDR3 coding DNA: TGTGCCAGCAGGGACAGCCACACTGAAGCTTTCTTT. Its protein product is CASRDSHTEAFF.

The gene calls are TRBV19 and TRBJ1-4; 7 nucleotides align to TRBD1. CDR1 is LNHDA and CDR2 is SQIVND in the germline V gene (reference sequence). V shed 5 bases and J 5 bases; nucleotides not matched to a gene: 5. The CDR3 has 14 amino acids. The CDR3 coding sequence is TGTGCCAGTAGTCCCTCGGACAGGAATGAAAAACTGTTTTTT. Translating it yields CASSPSDRNEKLFF.

This clone was detected once. This rearrangement joins TRBV16 to TRBJ1-5, with D possibly being TRBD1 (6 bases). The CDR3 spans 16 residues. V lost 0 bases and J 2 bases, leaving 11 bases between the germline ends. CDR1 and CDR2 from the germline V gene are KGHSY and FQNENV. CDR3 sequence: CASSQSSGGRNQPQHF. CDR3 DNA: TGTGCCAGCAGCCAATCCAGCGGGGGCCGCAATCAGCCCCAGCATTTT. Full variable domain (missing parts from reference TRBV16 and TRBJ1-5): GEEVAQTPKHLVRGEGQKAKLYCAPIKGHSYVFWYQQVLKNEFKFLISFQNENVFDETGMPKERFSAKCLPNSPCSLEIQATKLEDSAVYFCASSQSSGGRNQPQHFGDGTRLSIL.

This chain joins TRBV7-3 and TRBJ2-1; a weak D match, TRBD2 (5 bases). This CDR3 region has 16 residues. Germline loops: CDR1 SGHTA, CDR2 FQGTGA. Trimming cost V 4 bases and J 3 bases, with 16 bases left between them. This chain's CDR3 is CASSSSKAGNYNEQFF. The CDR3 nucleotides read TGTGCCAGCAGCTCCTCCAAAGCCGGGAACTACAATGAGCAGTTCTTC.

The chain has TRBV5-1 and TRBJ1-1; D perhaps matches TRBD1 (5 bases). V gave up 0 bases and J gave up 7 bases, with 10 bases separating them. The CDR3 sequence is 13 residues long. Germline V gene data show CDR1 as SGHRS and CDR2 as YFSETQ. In DNA, the CDR3 is TGCGCCAGCAGCTTGGGGGGCAGGAATGAAGCTTTCTTT. Protein sequence: CASSLGGRNEAFF.

The chain carries TRBV29-1 and TRBJ1-4; D not resolved. Looked up from germline, CDR1 is SQVTM and CDR2 is ANQGSEA. The CDR3 loop spans 13 amino acids. Between the trimmed V and J ends, which lost 7 bases and 0 bases, there was a span of 9 bases. CDR3: CSAQSATNEKLFF. The DNA of the CDR3 is TGCAGCGCCCAGAGCGCAACTAATGAAAAACTGTTTTTT.

A word on this clone: Other nucleotide sequences in the sample specify the same CDR3. The chain couples TRBV15 to TRBJ2-3; 8 bases fit TRBD2. This CDR3 has 16 amino acids. Germline trimming cut 0 bases from V and 6 bases from J; bases unmatched to any gene: 8. Germline V gene data show CDR1 as LNHNV and CDR2 as YYDKDF (reference sequence). Written as DNA, the CDR3 is TGTGCCACCAGCAGAGATCTGGCGGGAGGTAGGGATACGCAGTATTTT. This translates into CATSRDLAGGRDTQYF. Filled out from reference TRBV15 and TRBJ2-3, the complete variable domain reads DAMVIQNPRYQVTQFGKPVTLSCSQTLNHNVMYWYQQKSSQAPKLLFHYYDKDFNNEADTPDNFQSRRPNTSFCFLDIRSPGLGDTAMYLCATSRDLAGGRDTQYFGPGTRLTVL.

The chain uses TRBV28 and TRBJ1-4; perhaps TRBD1 as D (6 bases). The CDR3 length is 12 residues. V was cut by 6 bases and J by 7 bases, with 9 bases left in between. Germline CDR1 MDHEN, CDR2 SYDVKM. CDR3 amino acids: CASSLQGEKLFF. The CDR3 DNA is TGTGCCAGCAGCCTACAGGGTGAAAAACTGTTTTTT.

Remarks on this clone: The junction shows a germline mismatch at one end, possibly a read error. The chain joins TRBV7-9 to TRBJ1-3, with D possibly matching TRBD1 (6 bases). The CDR3 covers 14 residues. Per the germline V gene, CDR1 is SEHNR and CDR2 is FQNEAQ (reference sequence). Here the CDR3 DNA reads TGTTCCAGCAGCTTAGGGACACCTGGAAACACCATATATTTT. Residues: CSSSLGTPGNTIYF.

This clone was picked up one time. The rearrangement links TRBV14 to TRBJ2-3, with D tentatively TRBD1 (5 bases). Trimming removed 4 bases at V and 0 bases at J, with 11 bases between. The CDR3 covers 15 residues. From germline, CDR1 is SGHDN and CDR2 FVKESK. This CDR3 reads CASSPWGGSTDTQYF. As DNA, the CDR3 is TGTGCCAGCAGCCCCTGGGGCGGTAGCACAGATACGCAGTATTTT.

The chain links TRBV5-1 to TRBJ1-3, with a weak D call TRBD1 (6 bases). Trimming took 1 base from V and 9 from J, leaving 11 bases between them. Germline loops: CDR1 SGHRS, CDR2 YFSETQ. CDR3 size: 13 residues. Here the CDR3 reads CASSLSQGSTIYF. CDR3 nucleotide sequence: TGCGCCAGCAGCTTGTCTCAGGGGAGCACCATATATTTT.